This section outlines one T cell receptor beta chain sequence together with its context. Its antigen is as yet unknown. The treatment is: around 19 received Ad26.COV2.S at low or high dose, single or two shots; 5 received placebo; per-sample allocation not given. Material that was analyzed had been drawn on day 63 after the first vaccine or placebo injection. Per germline, CDR1 SQVTM and CDR2 ANQGSEA. The ends were cut back, 6 bases at V and 0 bases at J, with 15 bases in the middle. This CDR3 has 15 residues. This entry comes from a study of Ad26.COV2.S vaccination and SARS-CoV-2 variants. Study results and caveats: Vaccine recipients showed a spike-specific TCR breadth that was higher than in placebo recipients. TCR breadth and depth estimates may have understated total T cell responses. Reported post-vaccination CD8+ and CD4+ T cell responses to spike showed substantial breadth. Comparable non-spike TCR breadth was observed in vaccine and placebo recipients.

The method was immunoSEQ multiplex PCR; TCRdb's version includes in-frame clones alone and lacks a portion of them. The repertoire consists of 350,000 to 400,000 clones, with about 88% occurring once and the leading ten covering 3.5%. The V and J genes are TRBV29-1 and TRBJ2-4; D remains ambiguous. This receptor was identified in a person aged 18-60 years who received the Ad26.COV2.S COVID-19 vaccine or a placebo. Material: peripheral blood, obtained in a trial of Ad26.COV2.S vaccine versus placebo. CDR3 DNA: TGCAGCGTAGAGTTAGTAGGAATAGCCAAAAACATTCAGTACTTC. Protein product: CSVELVGIAKNIQYF. The full variable domain, in which reference TRBV29-1 and TRBJ2-4 provide the parts outside the CDR3, is SAVISQKPSRDICQRGTSLTIQCQVDSQVTMMFWYRQQPGQSLTLIATANQGSEATYESGFVIDKFPISRPNLTFSTLTVSNMSPEDSSIYLCSVELVGIAKNIQYFGAGTRLSVL.